The clone carrying this T cell receptor (beta chain) was seen ten or more times. The sample originates from a study of blood T cells in healthy people across ages. There were healthy Caucasian individuals from Russia, aged about 6 to 100, serving as donors. The CDR3 covers 15 residues. Trimming took off 1 base at V and 4 bases at J, with 14 bases between the two ends. Germline V gives CDR1 SGHVS, CDR2 FQNEAQ. With a J-beta primer mix and a sample-barcoded 5' primer, a second PCR ran about 7 to 12 cycles. Via MiXCR, TCRdb re-called the 5' RACE reads, giving one row per CDR3 protein. The sample shows roughly 700,000 distinct CDR3 sequences, about 32% of them seen only once.

The material sequenced was blood. This TCR came from an elderly woman in good health. The J gene is TRBJ2-7, the V gene TRBV7-8; D may match TRBD1 or TRBD2 (6 bases each). This CDR3 reads CASSLVRGVFYEQYF. CDR3 sequence (DNA): TGTGCCAGCAGCTTAGTGAGGGGGGTTTTTTACGAGCAGTACTTC.